Following are 12 T cell receptor beta chains from one sample sequenced in a study of tumor T cells in aggressive B-cell lymphoma. Profiled with immunoSEQ multiplex PCR; TCRdb holds only in-frame clones, not every one. The profile shows more than 10,000 clones, about nine tenths of them singletons. The sequencing sample was made of tumor tissue. Source of these receptors: an adult with diffuse large B cell lymphoma.

The rearrangement joins TRBV7-2 to TRBJ2-2, with D perhaps TRBD1 (5 bases). Germline V gene sequence: CDR1 SGHTA, CDR2 FQGNSA. V was cut by 0 bases and J by 6 bases, with 11 bases left in between. This CDR3 has 15 residues. The CDR3, as DNA: TGTGCCAGCAGCTTAGCGTCGTTAGGGGCCGGGGAGCTGTTTTTT. This translates into CASSLASLGAGELFF.

J is TRBJ2-2 and V is TRBV7-9; 10 nucleotides agree with TRBD2. The length of the CDR3 is 17 residues. Germline V gene data show CDR1 as SEHNR and CDR2 as FQNEAQ (reference sequence). After removal of 5 bases from V and 7 bases from J, the junction contained 13 bases not matched to a gene. The CDR3 DNA reads as TGTGCCAGCAGCCTACGGACCCCGGGACTAGCGAGCGGGGAGCTGTTTTTT. It specifies CASSLRTPGLASGELFF. Combining the CDR3 with reference TRBV7-9 and TRBJ2-2 gives the whole variable domain DTGVSQNPRHKITKRGQNVTFRCDPISEHNRLYWYRQTLGQGPEFLTYFQNEAQLEKSRLLSDRFSAERPKGSFSTLEIQRTEQGDSAMYLCASSLRTPGLASGELFFGEGSRLTVL.

The chain uses TRBV11-2 and TRBJ2-3; 8 bases align to TRBD1. V trimming: 5 bases; J trimming: 2 bases; junction bases outside the gene matches: 9. The CDR3 length is 16 residues. The germline gives CDR1 SGHAT, CDR2 FQNNGV. The CDR3 DNA follows: TGTGCCAGCAGCCCGAGACAGGGGTTGGACACAGATACGCAGTATTTT. Its translation: CASSPRQGLDTDTQYF. Using reference TRBV11-2 and TRBJ2-3 for the parts outside the CDR3, the full variable domain is EAGVAQSPRYKIIEKRQSVAFWCNPISGHATLYWYQQILGQGPKLLIQFQNNGVVDDSQLPKDRFSAERLKGVDSTLKIQPAKLEDSAVYLCASSPRQGLDTDTQYFGPGTRLTVL.

The chain combines TRBV7-9 with TRBJ2-7; 8 bases map to TRBD2. After removal of 1 base from V and 6 bases from J, the junction contained 8 bases not matched to a gene. Germline lookup yields CDR1 SEHNR and CDR2 FQNEAQ (reference sequence). The CDR3 is made up of 15 amino acids. In nucleotides, the CDR3 is TGTGCCAGCAGCTTAGGATGGGCGGGAGGTACCGAGCAGTACTTC. Amino acids: CASSLGWAGGTEQYF.

The chain uses TRBV6-9 and TRBJ1-1; 7 bases fit TRBD1. This CDR3 is built from 12 residues. Germline-derived CDR1 and CDR2 are MNHGY and SVAAGI. J lost 8 bases, V lost 6 bases, and 6 bases had no gene match. Written as DNA, the CDR3 is TGTGCCAGCAGCCACGGGACAGCCGAAGCTTTCTTT. It codes for CASSHGTAEAFF.

The CDR3 loop is CASSLGRALTEAFF. CDR3 coding DNA: TGTGCCAGCAGCTTAGGGAGGGCTCTCACTGAAGCTTTCTTT. The gene calls are TRBV7-3 and TRBJ1-1; D ambiguous. Trimming shortened V by 2 bases and J by 4 bases, and 11 bases separated the two germline ends. Germline CDR1 is SGHTA and CDR2 is FQGTGA. There are 14 residues in the CDR3.

V and J are TRBV10-2 and TRBJ2-7; 13 bases are shared with TRBD2. Trimming took 4 bases from V and 4 from J; bases not matched to a gene: 4. The length of the CDR3 is 15 residues. Germline V gene data show CDR1 as WSHSY and CDR2 as SAAADI. The chain's CDR3 is CASSVGLAGEYEQYF. The CDR3 DNA is TGCGCCAGCAGTGTAGGACTAGCGGGAGAGTACGAGCAGTACTTC.

The chain joins TRBV7-9 to TRBJ1-1; D might be TRBD1 (6 bases). Trimming removed 5 bases at V and 6 bases at J, with 19 bases between. The CDR3 sequence is 15 residues long. Germline V gene lookup returns CDR1 SEHNR and CDR2 FQNEAQ (reference sequence). In nucleotides, the CDR3 is TGTGCCAGCAGCATACAAACGGGGGGGCAGCCTGAAGCTTTCTTT. This translates into CASSIQTGGQPEAFF.

DNA of the CDR3: TGTGCCAGCAGCTCCAACGGGGGGAACACTGAAGCTTTCTTT. Translating it yields CASSSNGGNTEAFF. The V gene is TRBV7-6, the J gene TRBJ1-1; tentatively, D is TRBD1 (5 bases). The CDR3 extends over 14 amino acids. The V and J ends lost 4 bases and 1 base respectively, with 10 bases between them. The germline V gene has CDR1 SGHVS and CDR2 FNYEAQ.

J is TRBJ1-1 and V is TRBV10-2; D might be TRBD1 (6 bases). The CDR3 runs to 14 residues. Germline CDR1 is WSHSY and CDR2 is SAAADI. Trimming removed 6 bases from V and 4 bases from J, with 15 bases in between. Here the CDR3 reads CASRRGEGATEAFF. The CDR3 nucleotides read TGCGCCAGCAGGAGGGGGGAGGGTGCCACTGAAGCTTTCTTT.

Only a few counts were recorded for this clone. The V call is TRBV5-6, the J call TRBJ2-7; the match to TRBD2 covers 10 bases. The CDR3 runs to 13 residues. Trimming at V came to 4 bases and at J to 7 bases, leaving 5 bases not matched to a gene. Germline CDR1 SGHDT, CDR2 YYEEEE. CDR3 DNA: TGTGCCAGCAGCCCAAGCGGGGGGGGTGAGCAGTACTTC. Translation gives CASSPSGGGEQYF.

The chain uses TRBV2 and TRBJ1-6, with TRBD1 as a possible D gene (5 bases). The CDR3 consists of 14 residues. Between the trimmed V and J ends, which lost 5 bases and 4 bases, there was a span of 9 bases. Germline V gene sequence: CDR1 SNHLY, CDR2 FYNNEI. CDR3 loop: CASSLTVYNSPLHF. As DNA, the CDR3 is TGTGCCAGCAGTCTGACAGTTTATAATTCACCCCTCCACTTT.